The source of this T cell receptor (beta chain) is a study of blood T cells in healthy people across ages. Germline assignment: CDR1 SGHTA and CDR2 FQGNSA. V lost 1 base, J lost 4 bases, and 13 bases lay in between. This CDR3 is built from 15 residues. Primers used in a second PCR of about 7 to 12 cycles were a sample-barcoded 5' primer and a J-beta primer mix. The template-switch adaptor, which had 12 random nucleotides, put a tag on each cDNA molecule. Every sample returned 3 million or more CDR3-containing paired-end reads. Each CDR3 protein is one row after TCRdb ran MiXCR on the 5' RACE reads. The sample has 1,500,000 or so distinct CDR3 sequences, 45% to 70% seen once.

The chain couples TRBV7-2 to TRBJ1-2; D is undetermined. The sample taken for sequencing was blood. The clonotype comes from a man younger than 35 in good health. This CDR3 reads CASSLGVRPFYGYTF. The CDR3 coding sequence is TGTGCCAGCAGCTTAGGTGTCCGTCCTTTCTATGGCTACACCTTC.